These 29 T cell receptor beta chains originate from one sample sequenced in a study of regulatory T cells in long-lasting Graves disease. Regarding time point: newly diagnosed GD, antithyroid drugs for less than 3 months. Extracted RNA from PBMCs served as the source of the TCR library. CDR3 regions were amplified by Arm-PCR using iRepertoire HTBI primers to build TCR beta libraries. TCRdb ran MiXCR on the multiplex PCR reads and lists one entry per CDR3 protein. The sample consists of under 500,000 distinct CDR3 sequences, over 15% of them appearing once. These data also formed part of another study, on T cells in Graves' hyperthyroidism and ophthalmopathy.

The sequences come from peripheral blood mononuclear cells (PBMCs), collected at new diagnosis, from a patient treated with antithyroid drugs. The receptors were sampled from a woman under 40 with Graves disease.

In this sample, this clonotype turned up many times. This sequence joins TRBV28 and TRBJ2-7; D unclear. This CDR3 is 12 amino acids long. Germline V gene sequence: CDR1 MDHEN, CDR2 SYDVKM. V gave up 10 bases and J gave up 4 bases, with 14 bases separating them. The CDR3 region is CATQTILYEQYF. CDR3 DNA: TGTGCCACCCAAACCATACTGTACGAGCAGTACTTC.

This clonotype appeared many times. The chain links TRBV28 to TRBJ2-5, with D maybe TRBD1 (6 bases). CDR1 MDHEN and CDR2 SYDVKM come from the germline V gene. There are 14 residues in the CDR3. V gave up 6 bases and J gave up 5 bases, with 16 bases separating them. The CDR3: CASSRTGSGETQYF. CDR3 DNA sequence: TGTGCCAGCAGCCGTACAGGGTCGGGGGAGACCCAGTACTTC.

The chain joins TRBV19 to TRBJ2-3, with TRBD1 matching over 10 bases. The end of the DNA fits TRBJ2-7 better, so the J call may be wrong. The CDR3 spans 14 residues. Germline V CDR1 and CDR2: LNHDA, SQIVND (reference sequence). This CDR3 is CASSQDRGTDEQYF. DNA of the CDR3: TGTGCCAGTAGTCAGGACAGGGGGACGGATGAGCAGTACTTC.

The chain employs TRBV7-9 and TRBJ2-5; the D gene could be TRBD1 or TRBD2 (5 bases each). CDR1 is SEHNR and CDR2 is FQNEAQ in the germline V gene (reference sequence). The CDR3 extends over 16 amino acids. Trimming pared 1 base from V and 0 bases from J, leaving 12 bases between. The CDR3, as DNA: TGTGCCAGCAGCTTAGTAGGGTGGGGGAACCAAGAGACCCAGTACTTC. The encoded protein is CASSLVGWGNQETQYF.

A note on this clonotype: The final CDR3 position lacks the conserved phenylalanine or tryptophan, pointing to a likely read error. The chain has TRBV20-1 and TRBJ1-2; perhaps TRBD1 as D (6 bases). CDR3 length: 14 residues. Trimming removed 3 bases at V and 9 bases at J, with 20 bases between. The germline CDR1 and CDR2 sequences are DFQATT and SNEGSKA (reference sequence). The CDR3 nucleotides read TGCAGTGCTAGGGAGGTTGGCAGGGGAGAGAGCTACACCTCC. This translates into CSAREVGRGESYTS.

About this clonotype: This may come from a read error, since a much larger clone is one base off. J is TRBJ2-7 and V is TRBV18, with a weak D call TRBD1 (6 bases). This CDR3 spans 12 amino acids. Trimming stripped 3 bases from V and 7 bases from J, with 10 bases between. Germline loops: CDR1 KGHSH, CDR2 LQKENI. The CDR3 reads CASSPDRLEQYF. In nucleotides, the CDR3 is TGTGCCAGCTCACCGGACAGACTGGAGCAGTACTTC.

This chain connects TRBV15 to TRBJ2-5; the match to TRBD1 covers 8 bases. Unmatched junction bases numbered 9, after V lost 1 base and J lost 5 bases. Per germline, CDR1 LNHNV and CDR2 YYDKDF (reference sequence). The CDR3 is made up of 16 amino acids. CDR3 coding DNA: TGTGCCACCAGCAGAGGGGCAGGGGGCGCGAAGGAGACCCAGTACTTC. Encoded protein: CATSRGAGGAKETQYF.

The rearrangement uses TRBV9 and TRBJ2-4; TRBD2 matches 12 bases. Per germline, CDR1 SGDLS and CDR2 YYNGEE. Trimming cost V 3 bases and J 9 bases; bases outside gene matches: 4. The CDR3 sequence is 14 residues long. The CDR3 nucleotides are TGTGCCAGCAGCGCGGGACTAGCGGGCCCCATTCAGTACTTC. Its translation is CASSAGLAGPIQYF.

This clonotype has more than one count but fewer than ten. V is TRBV6-1 and J is TRBJ1-5, with 9 bases aligning to TRBD1. The CDR3 is 16 residues long. CDR1 and CDR2 from the germline V gene are MNHNS and SASEGT. V lost 2 bases and J lost 2; bases outside the gene matches: 4. In DNA form, the CDR3 reads TGTGCCAGCAGTGAATCGGACAGGGGTGGCAATCAGCCCCAGCATTTT. Its translation is CASSESDRGGNQPQHF.

This clonotype showed up many times. The chain is built from TRBV20-1 and TRBJ2-7; 9 bases map to TRBD1. Germline V gene lookup returns CDR1 DFQATT and CDR2 SNEGSKA (reference sequence). V dropped 0 bases and J dropped 0; count of bases not matched to a gene: 6. This CDR3 is 16 amino acids long. The CDR3 nucleotides read TGCAGTGCTAGAGACCCGGGACAGGGCAGCTCCTACGAGCAGTACTTC. Amino acids: CSARDPGQGSSYEQYF.

This clonotype showed up many times. The chain carries TRBV19 and TRBJ1-2; D is ambiguous. Looked up from germline, CDR1 is LNHDA and CDR2 is SQIVND (reference sequence). The germline V and J ends were trimmed by 4 bases and 3 bases, with 24 bases remaining between them. This CDR3 has 18 amino acids. This CDR3 reads CASSNSLVRPRKDYGYTF. CDR3 nucleotide sequence: TGTGCCAGTAGTAATTCCCTAGTAAGACCGAGGAAGGACTATGGCTACACCTTC.

The table lists this clonotype with many counts. The chain links TRBV20-1 to TRBJ2-3; no reliable D call. Germline CDR1 is DFQATT and CDR2 is SNEGSKA (reference sequence). Deletions cut 0 bases from V and 0 bases from J, with 10 bases between. The CDR3 spans 15 residues. This CDR3 is CSARDAAESTDTQYF. The CDR3 nucleotides are TGCAGTGCTAGAGATGCTGCGGAGAGCACAGATACGCAGTATTTT.

This clonotype was found a few times. The gene calls are TRBV5-1 and TRBJ2-5; no clear D. V lost 7 bases to trimming and J lost 1 base, with 11 bases between them. This CDR3 spans 13 amino acids. Germline-derived CDR1 and CDR2 are SGHRS and YFSETQ. The CDR3 DNA sequence: TGCGCCAGCGGCAACAGCCCCCAAGAGACCCAGTACTTC. Translation: CASGNSPQETQYF.

This clonotype was detected a few times. The V and J genes are TRBV27 and TRBJ2-3; D ambiguous. The germline V gene encodes CDR1 MNHEY and CDR2 SMNVEV (reference sequence). The CDR3 runs to 16 residues. Trimming pared 7 bases from V and 2 bases from J, leaving 19 bases between. The CDR3 DNA reads TGTGCCAGCAACCAACTGTTCGCGGATTCCACAGATACGCAGTATTTT. It translates to CASNQLFADSTDTQYF.

This clonotype was detected many times. The chain recombines TRBV20-1 with TRBJ1-2, with TRBD1 identical over 8 bases. The V gene's germline CDR1 is DFQATT and CDR2 SNEGSKA (reference sequence). This CDR3 spans 14 amino acids. The V segment lost 5 bases and the J segment 7 bases; nucleotides outside the gene matches: 12. The CDR3 region has the DNA TGCAGTGCTTCTTACTCCGACAGGGGCTCTGGCTACACCTTC. This translates into CSASYSDRGSGYTF.

The sample holds many counts of this clonotype. The chain is built from TRBV7-8 and TRBJ2-1, with a weak D call TRBD2 (6 bases). From germline, CDR1 is SGHVS and CDR2 FQNEAQ. The CDR3 sequence is 14 residues long. Trimming shortened V by 6 bases and J by 5 bases, and 14 bases separated the two germline ends. CDR3 region: CASRGSGRNNEQFF. CDR3 sequence (DNA): TGTGCCAGCAGGGGTAGCGGACGAAACAATGAGCAGTTCTTC.

This clonotype was counted ten times or more. The chain uses TRBV6-5 and TRBJ2-3; 11 bases are shared with TRBD2. The V gene's germline CDR1 is MNHEY and CDR2 SVGAGI. J gave up 0 bases and V 4 bases, and 6 bases lay outside the gene matches. The CDR3 is 17 residues long. The CDR3 here is CASSSIAGGSSTDTQYF. The CDR3 DNA follows: TGTGCCAGCAGTTCCATAGCGGGAGGGAGTAGCACAGATACGCAGTATTTT.

The sample holds many counts of this clonotype. The V and J genes are TRBV29-1 and TRBJ2-3, with TRBD2 identical over 7 bases. The CDR3 runs 14 residues. CDR1 and CDR2 (germline): SQVTM, ANQGSEA. The CDR3 DNA reads as TGCACACATACTAGCGCCATTAGCACAGATACGCAGTATTTT. Residues: CTHTSAISTDTQYF.

Ten or more counts support this clonotype. V gene TRBV30 combines with J gene TRBJ1-5; D gene uncertain. This CDR3 is 13 amino acids long. V was trimmed by 0 bases and J by 6 bases, leaving 9 bases between them. The germline V gene encodes CDR1 GTSNPN and CDR2 SVGIG (reference sequence). CDR3 nucleotide sequence: TGTGCCTGGAGTGTTCGTTCTGGTCAGCCCCAGCATTTT. Translating it yields CAWSVRSGQPQHF. Full variable domain (outside the CDR3, taken from reference TRBV30 and TRBJ1-5): SQTIHQWPATLVQPVGSPLSLECTVEGTSNPNLYWYRQAAGRGLQLLFYSVGIGQISSEVPQNLSASRPQDRQFILSSKKLLLSDSGFYLCAWSVRSGQPQHFGDGTRLSIL.

The rearrangement joins TRBV6-1 to TRBJ2-1; a weak D match, TRBD2 (5 bases). Germline V gene lookup returns CDR1 MNHNS and CDR2 SASEGT. The CDR3 is made up of 12 amino acids. The V end was cut by 7 bases, the J end by 7 bases, with 11 bases between. CDR3 sequence reads: CASKTIQNEQFF. The CDR3, as DNA: TGTGCCAGCAAGACTATTCAAAATGAGCAGTTCTTC.

Ten or more counts support this clonotype. This chain connects TRBV7-9 to TRBJ2-5; 8 positions match TRBD2. Germline lookup yields CDR1 SEHNR and CDR2 FQNEAQ (reference sequence). The CDR3 consists of 14 residues. The trim removed 4 bases at V and 4 bases at J, leaving 5 bases unmatched. In DNA, the CDR3 is TGTGCCAGCAGCTCCGGGGGGGTGCGAGAGACCCAGTACTTC. Translation gives CASSSGGVRETQYF. Full variable domain (remainder filled in from reference TRBV7-9 and TRBJ2-5): DTGVSQNPRHKITKRGQNVTFRCDPISEHNRLYWYRQTLGQGPEFLTYFQNEAQLEKSRLLSDRFSAERPKGSFSTLEIQRTEQGDSAMYLCASSSGGVRETQYFGPGTRLLVL.

V is TRBV20-1 and J is TRBJ2-2; 9 nucleotides line up with TRBD2. CDR1 and CDR2 from the germline V gene are DFQATT and SNEGSKA (reference sequence). Trimming at V came to 5 bases and at J to 1 base, leaving 14 bases not matched to a gene. The CDR3 has 18 residues. CDR3 protein: CSASTGTSFLRNTGELFF. In nucleotides, the CDR3 is TGCAGTGCTTCAACCGGGACTAGCTTCTTGCGGAACACCGGGGAGCTGTTTTTT.

This clonotype came up a few times. The CDR3 sequence is CASGLQGQPQHF. CDR3 bases: TGTGCCAGCGGACTACAGGGTCAGCCCCAGCATTTT. The chain combines TRBV27 with TRBJ1-5; tentatively, D is TRBD1 (6 bases). This CDR3 comprises 12 residues. Germline values: CDR1 MNHEY, CDR2 SMNVEV (reference sequence). V lost 8 bases to trimming and J lost 6 bases, with 11 bases between them.

A few counts support this clonotype. The genes are TRBV27 and TRBJ2-1; 13 positions agree with TRBD2. Germline CDR1 is MNHEY and CDR2 is SMNVEV (reference sequence). V was pared by 6 bases and J by 4 bases, with 3 bases of the junction left unmatched. This CDR3 is built from 15 residues. The CDR3 nucleotides read TGTGCCAGCAGGGGACTAGCGGGAAGATACAATGAGCAGTTCTTC. Amino acids: CASRGLAGRYNEQFF.

In its sample, this clonotype was seen many times. CDR3 DNA sequence: TGTGCCAGCAGTTACCTCATGAGGACCCTGAAAGGAGAGACCCAGTACTTC. It is translated as CASSYLMRTLKGETQYF. This chain links TRBV6-5 with TRBJ2-5; D unclear. The CDR3 loop spans 17 amino acids. The V gene lost 2 bases and the J gene lost 4 bases, with 20 bases spanning the gap. The germline CDR1 and CDR2 sequences are MNHEY and SVGAGI.

This clonotype showed up just a few times. The rearrangement joins TRBV6-5 to TRBJ2-7; D call uncertain. Trimming pared 0 bases from V and 3 bases from J, leaving 12 bases between. Germline V gene lookup returns CDR1 MNHEY and CDR2 SVGAGI. The CDR3 is 15 amino acids. CDR3 nucleotides: TGTGCCAGCAGTTACTCGAAACAGCTCGGCTACGAGCAGTACTTC. Translation: CASSYSKQLGYEQYF.

As to this clonotype: The junction shows a germline mismatch at one end, possibly a read error. This sequence joins TRBV28 and TRBJ2-3; 7 nucleotides align to TRBD2. The better agreement between TRBJ2-7 and the DNA end casts doubt on the J call. Germline V gene lookup returns CDR1 MDHEN and CDR2 SYDVKM. This CDR3 is built from 16 residues. The CDR3 region is CASSYPGGSGLYVQYF. CDR3 nucleotides: TGTGCCAGCAGCTACCCCGGGGGTAGCGGGTTATACGTGCAGTACTTC.

The V and J genes are TRBV14 and TRBJ2-7; 12 bases match TRBD1. This CDR3 has 15 residues. The V gene end was trimmed by 4 bases and the J gene end by 5 bases; junction bases not matched to a gene: 6. Per the germline V gene, CDR1 is SGHDN and CDR2 is FVKESK. In DNA, the CDR3 is TGTGCCAGCAGCCCTACGGGACAGGGGGCCCACGAGCAGTACTTC. Residues: CASSPTGQGAHEQYF.

This clonotype was seen ten or more times. This chain connects TRBV7-8 to TRBJ2-1; the D gene is possibly TRBD2 (6 bases). CDR3 length: 16 amino acids. With 3 bases removed from V and 0 bases from J, the gap between germline ends came to 12 bases. Germline V gene sequence: CDR1 SGHVS, CDR2 FQNEAQ. The CDR3 sequence is CASSFVPTSSYNEQFF. The CDR3 DNA is TGTGCCAGCAGCTTCGTACCGACTAGCTCCTACAATGAGCAGTTCTTC.